This T cell receptor (beta chain) was recorded in a study of OX40 agonist ivuxolimab in advanced cancers. Germline values: CDR1 SGHNT, CDR2 YYREEE (reference sequence). This CDR3 region has 14 residues. The V gene end was trimmed by 10 bases and the J gene end by 2 bases; junction bases not matched to a gene: 11. Samples were taken at baseline and on day 1 of cycles 4 and 7. Here immunoSEQ multiplex PCR was the method, and the copy in TCRdb shows in-frame clones only, minus some. Here the sample spans tens of thousands of clones, about 82% being singletons. Study conclusions and caveats: Blood T cells, both CD4+ and CD8+, expanded clonally by week 6 at 0.1 to 3.0 mg/kg. In a subset of nonresponders, normalized T-cell clonal expansion was also low.

This clone appeared once. Its antigen is unknown. J is TRBJ1-2 and V is TRBV5-4, with 7 bases fitting TRBD1. The clonotype comes from an adult with an advanced solid tumor such as melanoma, head and neck, liver or kidney cancer. Sequencing was performed on CD4+ or CD8+ T cells sorted from blood, taken in a trial of the OX40 agonist ivuxolimab. The CDR3 protein is CASTEQGLNYGYTF. The CDR3 region has the DNA TGTGCCTCCACGGAACAGGGGTTAAACTATGGCTACACCTTC. The variable domain in full, with the rest retrieved from reference TRBV5-4 and TRBJ1-2, is ETGVTQSPTHLIKTRGQQVTLRCSSQSGHNTVSWYQQALGQGPQFIFQYYREEENGRGNFPPRFSGLQFPNYSSELNVNALELDDSALYLCASTEQGLNYGYTFGSGTRLTVV.